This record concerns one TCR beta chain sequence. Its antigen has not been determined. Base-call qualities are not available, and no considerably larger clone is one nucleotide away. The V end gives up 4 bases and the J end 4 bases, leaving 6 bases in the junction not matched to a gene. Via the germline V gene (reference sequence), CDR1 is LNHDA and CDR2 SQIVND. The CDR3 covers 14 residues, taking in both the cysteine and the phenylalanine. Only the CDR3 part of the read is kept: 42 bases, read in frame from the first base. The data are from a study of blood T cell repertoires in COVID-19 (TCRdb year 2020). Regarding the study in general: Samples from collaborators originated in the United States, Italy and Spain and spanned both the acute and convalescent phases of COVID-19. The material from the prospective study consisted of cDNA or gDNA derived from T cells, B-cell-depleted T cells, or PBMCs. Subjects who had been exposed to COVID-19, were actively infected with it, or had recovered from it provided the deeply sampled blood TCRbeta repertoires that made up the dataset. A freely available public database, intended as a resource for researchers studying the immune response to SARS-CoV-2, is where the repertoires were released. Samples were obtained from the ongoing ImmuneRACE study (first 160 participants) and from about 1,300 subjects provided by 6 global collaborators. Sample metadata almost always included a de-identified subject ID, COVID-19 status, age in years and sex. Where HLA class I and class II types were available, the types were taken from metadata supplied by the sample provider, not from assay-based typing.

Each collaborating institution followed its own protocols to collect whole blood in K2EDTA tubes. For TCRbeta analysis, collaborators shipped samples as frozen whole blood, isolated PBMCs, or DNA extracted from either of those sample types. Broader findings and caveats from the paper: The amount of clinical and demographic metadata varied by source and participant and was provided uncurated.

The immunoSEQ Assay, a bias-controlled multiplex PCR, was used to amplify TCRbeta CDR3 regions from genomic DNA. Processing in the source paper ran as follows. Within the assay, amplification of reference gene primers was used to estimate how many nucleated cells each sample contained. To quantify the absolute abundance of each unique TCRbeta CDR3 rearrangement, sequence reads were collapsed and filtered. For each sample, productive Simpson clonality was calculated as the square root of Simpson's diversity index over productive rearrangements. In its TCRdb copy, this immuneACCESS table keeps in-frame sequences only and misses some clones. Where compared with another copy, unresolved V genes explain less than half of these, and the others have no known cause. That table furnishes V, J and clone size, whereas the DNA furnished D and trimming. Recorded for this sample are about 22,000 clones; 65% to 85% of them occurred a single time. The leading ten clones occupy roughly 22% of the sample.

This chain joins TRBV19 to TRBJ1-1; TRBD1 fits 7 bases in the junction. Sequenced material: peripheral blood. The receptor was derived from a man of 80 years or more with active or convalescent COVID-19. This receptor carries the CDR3 CASSTTGAVTEAFF. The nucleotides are TGTGCCAGTAGTACTACAGGGGCGGTCACTGAAGCTTTCTTT.